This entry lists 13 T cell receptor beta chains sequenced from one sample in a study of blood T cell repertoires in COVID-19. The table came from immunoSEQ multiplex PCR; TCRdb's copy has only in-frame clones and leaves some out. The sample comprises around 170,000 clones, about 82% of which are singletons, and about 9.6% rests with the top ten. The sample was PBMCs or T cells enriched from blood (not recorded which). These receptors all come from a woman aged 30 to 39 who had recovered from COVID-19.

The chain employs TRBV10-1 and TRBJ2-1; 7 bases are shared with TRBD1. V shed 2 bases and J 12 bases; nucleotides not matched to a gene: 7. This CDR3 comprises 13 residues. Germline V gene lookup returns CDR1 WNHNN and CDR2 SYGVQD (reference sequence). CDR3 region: CASSEHHRGGQFF. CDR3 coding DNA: TGCGCCAGCAGTGAGCACCACAGGGGCGGGCAGTTCTTC.

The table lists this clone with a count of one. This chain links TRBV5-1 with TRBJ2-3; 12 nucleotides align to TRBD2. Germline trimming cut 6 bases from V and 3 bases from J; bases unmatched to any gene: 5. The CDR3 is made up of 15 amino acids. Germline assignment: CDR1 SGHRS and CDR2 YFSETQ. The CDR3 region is CASIRTSGVTDTQYF. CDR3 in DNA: TGCGCCAGCATCCGGACTAGCGGGGTTACAGATACGCAGTATTTT. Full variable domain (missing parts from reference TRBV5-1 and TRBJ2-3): KAGVTQTPRYLIKTRGQQVTLSCSPISGHRSVSWYQQTPGQGLQFLFEYFSETQRNKGNFPGRFSGRQFSNSRSEMNVSTLELGDSALYLCASIRTSGVTDTQYFGPGTRLTVL.

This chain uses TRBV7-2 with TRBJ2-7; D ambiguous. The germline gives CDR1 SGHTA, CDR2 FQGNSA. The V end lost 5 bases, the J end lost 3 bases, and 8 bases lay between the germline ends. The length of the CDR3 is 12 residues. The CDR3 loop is CASSPTVYEQYF. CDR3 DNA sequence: TGTGCCAGCAGCCCCACGGTCTACGAGCAGTACTTC.

The CDR3 region has the DNA TGTGCCTGGAGAGGACAGAATTCTAACTATGGCTACACCTTC. Encoded protein: CAWRGQNSNYGYTF. This chain joins TRBV30 and TRBJ1-2; a possible D gene is TRBD1 (6 bases). Germline loops: CDR1 GTSNPN, CDR2 SVGIG (reference sequence). V lost 3 bases and J lost 0, with 11 bases in between. The CDR3 has 14 residues.

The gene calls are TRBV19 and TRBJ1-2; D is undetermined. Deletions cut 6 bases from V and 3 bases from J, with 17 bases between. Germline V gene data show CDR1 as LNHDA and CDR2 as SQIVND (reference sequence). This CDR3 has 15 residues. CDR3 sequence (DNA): TGTGCCAGTAGGCCTCAGGTGGCAGCCCACTATGGCTACACCTTC. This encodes CASRPQVAAHYGYTF.

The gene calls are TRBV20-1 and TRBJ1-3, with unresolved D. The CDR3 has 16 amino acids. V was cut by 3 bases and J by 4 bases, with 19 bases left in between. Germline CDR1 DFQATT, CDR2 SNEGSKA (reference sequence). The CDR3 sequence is CSASRPLHGSGNTIYF. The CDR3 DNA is TGCAGTGCTAGTCGACCCCTTCACGGGTCGGGAAACACCATATATTTT.

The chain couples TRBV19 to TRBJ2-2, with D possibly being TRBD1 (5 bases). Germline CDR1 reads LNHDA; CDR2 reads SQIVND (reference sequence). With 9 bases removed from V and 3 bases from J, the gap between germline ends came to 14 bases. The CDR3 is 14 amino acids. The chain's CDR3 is CASEIGVDTGELFF. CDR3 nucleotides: TGTGCCAGCGAGATAGGGGTCGACACCGGGGAGCTGTTTTTT.

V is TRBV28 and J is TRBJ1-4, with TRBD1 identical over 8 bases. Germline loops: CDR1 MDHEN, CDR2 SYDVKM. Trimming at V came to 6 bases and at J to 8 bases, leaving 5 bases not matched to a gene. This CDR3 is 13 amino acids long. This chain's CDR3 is CASRTQGAEKLFF. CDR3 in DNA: TGTGCCAGCAGGACCCAGGGGGCGGAAAAACTGTTTTTT.

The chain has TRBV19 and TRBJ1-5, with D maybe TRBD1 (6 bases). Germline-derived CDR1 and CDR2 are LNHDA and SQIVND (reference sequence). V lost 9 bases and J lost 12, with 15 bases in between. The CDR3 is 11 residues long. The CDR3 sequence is CASATGGHQHF. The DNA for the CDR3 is TGTGCCAGCGCGACAGGCGGACACCAGCATTTT. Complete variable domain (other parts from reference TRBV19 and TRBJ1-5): DGGITQSPKYLFRKEGQNVTLSCEQNLNHDAMYWYRQDPGQGLRLIYYSQIVNDFQKGDIAEGYSVSREKKESFPLTVTSAQKNPTAFYLCASATGGHQHFGDGTRLSIL.

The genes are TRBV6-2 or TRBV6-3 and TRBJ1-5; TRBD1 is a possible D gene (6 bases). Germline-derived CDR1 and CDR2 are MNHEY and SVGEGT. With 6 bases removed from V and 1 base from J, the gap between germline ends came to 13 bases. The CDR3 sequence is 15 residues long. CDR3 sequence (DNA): TGTGCCAGCAGCCCCACAGGGATGAGCAATCAGCCCCAGCATTTT. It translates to CASSPTGMSNQPQHF.

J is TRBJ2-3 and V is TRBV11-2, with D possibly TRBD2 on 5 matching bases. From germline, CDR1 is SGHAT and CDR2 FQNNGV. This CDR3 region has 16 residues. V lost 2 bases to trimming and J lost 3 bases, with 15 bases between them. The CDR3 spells CASSLRGGLWTDTQYF. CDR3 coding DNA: TGTGCCAGCAGCTTACGCGGCGGGCTCTGGACAGATACGCAGTATTTT.

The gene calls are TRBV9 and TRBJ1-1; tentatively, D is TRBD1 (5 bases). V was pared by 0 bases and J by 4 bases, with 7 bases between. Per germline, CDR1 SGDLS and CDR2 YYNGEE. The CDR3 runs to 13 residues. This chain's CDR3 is CASSVAGATEAFF. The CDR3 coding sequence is TGTGCCAGCAGCGTAGCTGGGGCCACTGAAGCTTTCTTT.

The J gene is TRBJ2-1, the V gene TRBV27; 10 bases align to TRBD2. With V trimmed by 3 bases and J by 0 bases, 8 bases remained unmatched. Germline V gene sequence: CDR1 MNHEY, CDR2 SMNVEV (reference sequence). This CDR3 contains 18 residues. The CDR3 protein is CASSFGTSVKSSYNEQFF. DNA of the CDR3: TGTGCCAGCAGTTTCGGGACTAGCGTTAAGAGCTCCTACAATGAGCAGTTCTTC.